This is a list of T cell receptor beta chains from one sample in a study of Graves' ophthalmopathy and Graves' hyperthyroidism. MiXCR, applied by TCRdb to the multiplex PCR reads, yields one record per CDR3 protein. Altogether about 340,000 distinct CDR3 sequences are present, roughly 17% being singletons, with the ten largest covering approximately 13%. The sample consisted of peripheral blood. Every receptor here comes from an adult man with Graves' ophthalmopathy. CDR3s include the opening cysteine and the closing phenylalanine or tryptophan. A D gene is named only where the DNA matches it firmly. Some rows mark clone size as missing; the rest say once, few, many or name a class of expanded clone.

V gene	J gene	D gene	clone size	CDR3 DNA	CDR3 protein
TRBV30	TRBJ1-1	-	few	TGTGCCTGGATCCTACCCGATAAAACAGGGTACGCTGAAGCTTTCTTT	CAWILPDKTGYAEAFF
TRBV9	TRBJ2-5	-	many	TGTGCCAGCAGCGTAGGACCAGGTGAAGAGACCCAGTACTTC	CASSVGPGEETQYF
TRBV7-3	TRBJ2-7	-	many	TGTGCCAGCAGCTTCTATCAAGACTACGAGCAGTACTTC	CASSFYQDYEQYF
TRBV7-8	TRBJ1-6	-	many	TGTGCCAGCAGCTTAGCCGGGACCTCGAAACCCCTCCACTTT	CASSLAGTSKPLHF
TRBV20-1	TRBJ1-5	TRBD1	many	TGCAGTGCCTTACAGGGGGGTAATCAGCCCCAGCATTTT	CSALQGGNQPQHF
TRBV6-1	TRBJ1-6	-	many	TGTGCCAGCAGTGACGGGGGTAACAATTCACCCCTCCACTTT	CASSDGGNNSPLHF
TRBV6-1	TRBJ2-7	-	-	TGTGCCAGCAGCCTACGAGGGACCTGCGAGCAGTACTTC	CASSLRGTCEQYF
TRBV4-1	TRBJ1-1	-	many	TGCGCCAGCACCCCAAGTGGGGAAGGCACTGAAGCTTTCTTT	CASTPSGEGTEAFF
TRBV15	TRBJ1-2	-	many	TGTGCCACCAGCAGAGCTAGGGGAGCCTATGGCTACACCTTC	CATSRARGAYGYTF
TRBV6-5	TRBJ2-7	TRBD2	-	TGTGCCAGCAGTTATTCTAGCGGGAAATCCTACGAGCAGTACTTC	CASSYSSGKSYEQYF
TRBV15	TRBJ1-2	TRBD1	-	TGTGCCACCGAGGACAGGGGCCGCCTCTCCTATGGCTACACCTTC	CATEDRGRLSYGYTF
TRBV5-1	TRBJ1-2	-	many	TGCGCCAGCAGCCCGGTGCGGGGCTCGGGCTACACCTTC	CASSPVRGSGYTF
TRBV30	TRBJ2-1	-	-	TGTGCCTGGAGTGCCAGGCCTTGGGACTCCCGCTCCTACAATGAGCAGTTCTTC	CAWSARPWDSRSYNEQFF
TRBV5-1	TRBJ1-1	-	many	TGCGCCAGCTATTTTACGGGTGAAGCTTTCTTT	CASYFTGEAFF
TRBV6-5	TRBJ1-5	TRBD1	many	TGTGCCAGCAGTTTGGGACAGCATCAGCCCCAGCATTTT	CASSLGQHQPQHF
TRBV6-1	TRBJ2-7	-	few	TGTGCCAGCACCGACCCGGGACAAATCTACGAGCAGTACTTC	CASTDPGQIYEQYF
TRBV27	TRBJ2-2	TRBD2	many	TGTGCCAGCAGTCATAGCGGGGGGCCAGTTTCGTCTGGGGAGCTGTTTTTT	CASSHSGGPVSSGELFF
TRBV28	TRBJ1-1	TRBD1	many	TGTGCCAGCAGGAACACAGGGGGCCGGACTGAAGCTTTCTTT	CASRNTGGRTEAFF
TRBV4-2	TRBJ1-1	-	many	TGTGCCAGCAGCCAAGTGGAGCTAATGAACACTGAAGCTTTCTTT	CASSQVELMNTEAFF
TRBV29-1	TRBJ2-5	TRBD1	many	TGCAGCGTTGAAAGGGGGCAGGGGGCTTTCGCAGAGACCCAGTACTTC	CSVERGQGAFAETQYF
TRBV6-5	TRBJ1-2	TRBD1	many	TGTGCCACCAATCTGGACAGGGGCTCTGGCTACACCTTC	CATNLDRGSGYTF
TRBV28	TRBJ2-5	-	-	TGTGCCAGCATCTCCTCTGGTTCGGAGACCCAGTACTTC	CASISSGSETQYF
TRBV7-8	TRBJ1-2	-	many	TGTGCCAGCAGCTTATTCCCAGCCCGGTCAAACCACTATGGCTACACCTTC	CASSLFPARSNHYGYTF
TRBV29-1	TRBJ1-1	-	many	TGCAGCGTGGGGCCGGGGGATGAAGCTTTCTTT	CSVGPGDEAFF
TRBV12-3/TRBV12-4	TRBJ1-3	-	many	TGTGCCAGCAGTTTCGGCAGTTCACCTGGAAACACCATATATTTT	CASSFGSSPGNTIYF
TRBV20-1	TRBJ1-2	-	many	TGCAGTGCTAGTAAGGCAGTAACCTATGGCTACACCTTC	CSASKAVTYGYTF
TRBV4-1	TRBJ1-2	-	many	TGCGCCAGCAGCCAGGCCGGCGAACTGGGGATAGGCTACACCTTC	CASSQAGELGIGYTF
TRBV3-1	TRBJ2-2	-	few	TGTGCCAGCAGCCAAGAGCTGGGGGCGAACACCGGGGAGCTGTTTTTT	CASSQELGANTGELFF
TRBV3-1	TRBJ1-6	TRBD1	-	TGTGCCAGCAGCCCGGCAGGGGGCAATTCACCCCTCCACTTT	CASSPAGGNSPLHF
TRBV6-1	TRBJ2-2	TRBD2	many	TGTGCCAGCAGTGCCCTAGCGGGGGGGAACACCGGGGAGCTGTTTTTT	CASSALAGGNTGELFF
TRBV12-3/TRBV12-4	TRBJ2-7	-	many	TGTGCCAGCAGTTTAGTGGTTCCTTACGAGCAGTACTTC	CASSLVVPYEQYF
TRBV20-1	TRBJ2-6	-	many	TGCAGTGCTAGATTCACTGGGGCCAACGTCCTGACTTTC	CSARFTGANVLTF
TRBV28	TRBJ1-1	-	many	TGTGCCAGCAGTTTATATCAGCAGGGTCTTAACACTGAAGCTTTCTTT	CASSLYQQGLNTEAFF
TRBV28	TRBJ1-1	-	many	TGTGCCAGCAGTTTATACCAGGGGCTGGGCACTGAAGCTTTCTTT	CASSLYQGLGTEAFF
TRBV19	TRBJ2-7	TRBD1	many	TGTGCCAGTAGTATAAGCCAGGGACAGAGCTACGAGCAGTACTTC	CASSISQGQSYEQYF
TRBV7-2	TRBJ1-5	-	many	TGTGCCAGCAGAGAGGGTAATCAGCCCCAGCATTTT	CASREGNQPQHF
TRBV18	TRBJ2-5	-	-	TGTGCCAGCTCACCACCGGGGCAGGCCCAAGAGACCCAGTACTTC	CASSPPGQAQETQYF
TRBV7-2	TRBJ1-2	TRBD1	-	TGTGCCAGCAGCCCCCCGGGACAGGGCTACTATGGCTACACCTTC	CASSPPGQGYYGYTF
TRBV18	TRBJ2-4	-	many	TGTGCCAGCTCTACGGTACAAGCTACCAAAAACATTCAGTACTTC	CASSTVQATKNIQYF
TRBV29-1	TRBJ2-2	TRBD1	many	TGCAGCGTTGAAGTCGATTCAGGGGGCACGACCGGGGAGCTGTTTTTT	CSVEVDSGGTTGELFF
TRBV9	TRBJ1-2	TRBD1	many	TGTGCCAGCAGCGCAGGGGGATTCTGGGGCTACACCTTC	CASSAGGFWGYTF
TRBV6-2/TRBV6-3	TRBJ1-5	TRBD1	many	TGTGCCAGCAGGGGACAGGGAAGTAGCAATCAGCCCCAGCATTTT	CASRGQGSSNQPQHF
TRBV29-1	TRBJ2-6	-	many	TGCAGCGTTGATCCCGGGACTGGGGCCAACGTCCTGACTTTC	CSVDPGTGANVLTF
TRBV2	TRBJ1-1	-	once	TGTGCCAGCAGTGAGTTCAGGAACACTGAAGCTTTCTTT	CASSEFRNTEAFF
TRBV19	TRBJ1-2	-	many	TGTGCCAGTAGTAAAGACCGGGACATGGGCGGCTACACCTTC	CASSKDRDMGGYTF
TRBV10-3	TRBJ1-1	-	many	TGTGCCATCAGCGCCGGTGGGGTTTACACTGAAGCTTTCTTT	CAISAGGVYTEAFF
TRBV7-8	TRBJ1-2	-	-	TGCGCCAGCAGCCCGGGACCTGCCGCTTCGGGCTACACCTTC	CASSPGPAASGYTF
TRBV6-2/TRBV6-3	TRBJ2-7	-	many	TGTGCCAGCCGAGAGTCCAGCTCCTACGAGCAGTACTTC	CASRESSSYEQYF
TRBV12-3/TRBV12-4	TRBJ1-2	TRBD1	many	TGTGCCAGCAGTTTTTCCGACAGGGCCGGTGGCTACACCTTC	CASSFSDRAGGYTF
TRBV10-3	TRBJ2-5	TRBD2	many	TGTGCCACCTCGACTAGCGGGAGACAAGAGACCCAGTACTTC	CATSTSGRQETQYF
TRBV15	TRBJ1-2	-	few	TGTGCCACCAGCAGCGATTCGGGCTATGGCTACACCTTC	CATSSDSGYGYTF
TRBV12-3/TRBV12-4	TRBJ2-5	-	many	TGTGCCAGCAGTTTCGGGCATAAAGAGACCCAGTACTTC	CASSFGHKETQYF
TRBV10-2	TRBJ2-5	TRBD2	many	TGCGCCAGCAGTTCGCCCGGGACTAGACAGGAAGAGACCCAGTACTTC	CASSSPGTRQEETQYF